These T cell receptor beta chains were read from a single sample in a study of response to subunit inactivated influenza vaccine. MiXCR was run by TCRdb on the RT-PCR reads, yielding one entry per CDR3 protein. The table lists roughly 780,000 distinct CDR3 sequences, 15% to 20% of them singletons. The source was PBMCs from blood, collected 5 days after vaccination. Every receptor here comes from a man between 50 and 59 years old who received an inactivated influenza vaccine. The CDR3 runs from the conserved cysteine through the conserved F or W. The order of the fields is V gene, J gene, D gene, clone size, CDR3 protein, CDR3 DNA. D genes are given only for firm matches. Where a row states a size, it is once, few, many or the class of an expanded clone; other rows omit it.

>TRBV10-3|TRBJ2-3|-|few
CAISEAAYSTDTQYF
TGTGCCATCAGTGAGGCCGCATACTCCACAGATACGCAGTATTTT
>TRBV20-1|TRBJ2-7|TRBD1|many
CSARVIRDRTSYEQYF
TGCAGTGCTAGAGTAATCCGGGACAGGACCTCCTACGAGCAGTACTTC
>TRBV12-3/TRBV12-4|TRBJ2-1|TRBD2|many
CASSAGLAGNEQFF
TGTGCCAGCAGTGCGGGACTAGCGGGGAATGAGCAGTTCTTC
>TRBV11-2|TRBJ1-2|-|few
CASSFQGSGYTF
TGTGCCAGCAGCTTTCAGGGGTCTGGCTACACCTTC
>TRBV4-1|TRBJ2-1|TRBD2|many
CASSRGGNSYNEQFF
TGCGCCAGCAGCCGCGGGGGTAACTCCTACAATGAGCAGTTCTTC
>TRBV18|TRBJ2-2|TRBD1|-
CASSPTSTGGRSGELFF
TGTGCCAGCTCACCTACCTCGACAGGGGGCCGATCCGGGGAGCTGTTTTTT
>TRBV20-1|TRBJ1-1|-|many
CSARVGGGAEAFF
TGCAGTGCTAGGGTCGGTGGGGGAGCTGAAGCTTTCTTT
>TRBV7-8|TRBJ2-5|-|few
CASRGMGHLNQETQYF
TGTGCCAGCAGAGGTATGGGACACCTAAATCAAGAGACCCAGTACTTC
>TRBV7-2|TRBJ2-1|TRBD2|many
CASRLAGGTNEQFF
TGTGCCAGCAGACTAGCGGGGGGTACGAATGAGCAGTTCTTC
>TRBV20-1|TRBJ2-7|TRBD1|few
CSARGTGLVGEQYF
TGCAGTGCTAGAGGGACAGGCCTGGTGGGCGAGCAGTACTTC
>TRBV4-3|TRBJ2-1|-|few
CASSQGRDVVNEQFF
TGCGCCAGCAGCCAAGGGCGGGATGTTGTCAATGAGCAGTTCTTC
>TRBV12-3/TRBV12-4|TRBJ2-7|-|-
CASSQTAGTDYYEQYF
TGTGCCAGCAGCCAAACCGCCGGGACGGATTACTACGAGCAGTACTTC